Listed here are 26 T cell receptor beta chains from one sample, sequenced in a study of OX40 agonist ivuxolimab in advanced cancers. Produced via immunoSEQ multiplex PCR; TCRdb's table is partial and in-frame only. The sample has about 74,000 clones, less than 90% seen once. Source: CD4+ or CD8+ T cells sorted from blood, taken in a trial of the OX40 agonist ivuxolimab. Receptor source: an adult with an advanced solid tumor such as melanoma, head and neck, liver or kidney cancer.

The chain combines TRBV6-6 with TRBJ1-5; a possible D gene is TRBD1 (6 bases). Germline assignment: CDR1 MNHNY and CDR2 SVGAGI (reference sequence). Trimming stripped 10 bases from V and 1 base from J, with 14 bases between. The CDR3 consists of 14 residues. The CDR3 sequence: CAIAGELSNQPQHF. The CDR3 nucleotides are TGTGCCATCGCAGGGGAATTGAGCAATCAGCCCCAGCATTTT.

The chain uses TRBV5-1 and TRBJ2-1, with TRBD2 matching 7 bases. The CDR3 has 15 amino acids. Losses at the gene ends were 2 bases for V and 5 bases for J; bases not matched to a gene: 7. CDR1 SGHRS and CDR2 YFSETQ come from the germline V gene. This CDR3 reads CASSLLARDNNEQFF. The CDR3 nucleotides are TGCGCCAGCAGCTTACTAGCGAGAGATAACAATGAGCAGTTCTTC.

The chain recombines TRBV4-1 with TRBJ1-1; D remains ambiguous. The CDR3 is 15 residues long. With 4 bases removed from V and 5 bases from J, the gap between germline ends came to 17 bases. The V gene's germline CDR1 is MGHRA and CDR2 YSYEKL. CDR3 sequence reads: CASSPPTVGITEAFF. As DNA, the CDR3 is TGCGCCAGCAGCCCACCGACCGTGGGGATTACTGAAGCTTTCTTT.

This clone came up once. The V call is TRBV12-5, the J call TRBJ2-5; D is perhaps TRBD1 (8 bases). The germline V gene encodes CDR1 LGHNT and CDR2 FRNRAP. The CDR3 sequence is 13 residues long. With 6 bases removed from V and 5 bases from J, the gap between germline ends came to 13 bases. CDR3 in DNA: TGTGCTAGTGGCACACAGGGGGGGGAGACCCAGTACTTC. It is translated as CASGTQGGETQYF. Based on the CDR3 plus reference TRBV12-5 and TRBJ2-5, the full variable domain is DARVTQTPRHKVTEMGQEVTMRCQPILGHNTVFWYRQTMMQGLELLAYFRNRAPLDDSGMPKDRFSAEMPDATLATLKIQPSEPRDSAVYFCASGTQGGETQYFGPGTRLLVL.

CDR3 sequence reads: CASSLVAGVYEQYF. In nucleotides, the CDR3 is TGTGCCAGCAGCTTGGTAGCAGGAGTTTACGAGCAGTACTTC. This sequence joins TRBV13 and TRBJ2-7; D unclear. Trimming removed 3 bases at V and 4 bases at J, with 13 bases between. Germline loops: CDR1 PRHDT, CDR2 FYEKMQ (reference sequence). The CDR3 consists of 14 residues.

CDR3 nucleotides: TGCGCCAGCAGCTTTTCGGCGGGGGGGAACACTGAAGCTTTCTTT. Encoded protein: CASSFSAGGNTEAFF. The chain employs TRBV5-1 and TRBJ1-1, with D possibly being TRBD1 (5 bases). This CDR3 has 15 amino acids. V lost 2 bases and J lost 1, with 12 bases in between. The germline CDR1 and CDR2 sequences are SGHRS and YFSETQ.

CDR3: CASSLDAGGRVDEQFF. The CDR3 DNA reads as TGTGCCAGCAGCTTAGATGCGGGGGGCAGGGTCGATGAGCAGTTCTTC. This rearrangement joins TRBV7-6 to TRBJ2-1, with 8 bases matching TRBD2. Trimming cost V 1 base and J 8 bases; bases outside gene matches: 10. The CDR3 is 16 residues long. The germline V gene encodes CDR1 SGHVS and CDR2 FNYEAQ.

The gene calls are TRBV6-1 and TRBJ2-7, with 10 bases lining up with TRBD1. V lost 8 bases, J lost 6 bases, and 1 base stayed unmatched. The CDR3 contains 11 residues. Germline V gives CDR1 MNHNS, CDR2 SASEGT. CDR3 nucleotides: TGTGCCAGCTGGACAGGGGGCGAGCAGTACTTC. This gives the protein CASWTGGEQYF.

The genes are TRBV27 and TRBJ2-2, with 9 nucleotides matching TRBD2. Germline loops: CDR1 MNHEY, CDR2 SMNVEV (reference sequence). V shed 8 bases and J 6 bases; nucleotides not matched to a gene: 13. The CDR3 contains 16 residues. DNA for the CDR3: TGTGCCAGCTCCCTCGTCGGCGGGAGGGGAGCCGGGGAGCTGTTTTTT. It yields the protein CASSLVGGRGAGELFF.

CDR3 loop: CASSPPGLAGGSTDTQYF. CDR3 coding DNA: TGTGCCAGCAGCCCACCGGGACTAGCGGGGGGGAGCACAGATACGCAGTATTTT. The chain has TRBV5-4 and TRBJ2-3; 16 bases fit TRBD2. CDR1 and CDR2 (germline): SGHNT, YYREEE (reference sequence). The V segment lost 4 bases and the J segment 0 bases; nucleotides outside the gene matches: 5. This CDR3 spans 18 amino acids.

V is TRBV5-1 and J is TRBJ1-2; D gene uncertain. The CDR3 is made up of 14 amino acids. Germline values: CDR1 SGHRS, CDR2 YFSETQ. The ends were cut back, 3 bases at V and 0 bases at J, with 9 bases in the middle. CDR3 sequence reads: CASSSSGANYGYTF. CDR3 nucleotides: TGCGCCAGCAGCTCCTCGGGAGCTAACTATGGCTACACCTTC.

CDR3 region: CASSLAGGTGGDGYTF. CDR3 sequence (DNA): TGTGCCAGCAGCTTAGCGGGAGGGACAGGCGGCGATGGCTACACCTTC. This sequence joins TRBV7-9 and TRBJ1-2, with 8 positions matching TRBD1. CDR1 is SEHNR, CDR2 FQNEAQ, per germline (reference sequence). J lost 6 bases, V lost 0 bases, and 9 bases had no gene match. This CDR3 is 16 amino acids long.

This rearrangement joins TRBV10-3 to TRBJ2-7; 7 bases are shared with TRBD2. Germline V gene lookup returns CDR1 ENHRY and CDR2 SYGVKD. The V segment lost 4 bases and the J segment 3 bases; nucleotides outside the gene matches: 6. The CDR3 runs 14 residues. CDR3 in amino acids: CAISGAWEGYEQYF. The CDR3 DNA reads as TGTGCCATCAGTGGAGCCTGGGAGGGCTACGAGCAGTACTTC.

This clone was detected only once. The chain recombines TRBV7-8 with TRBJ2-7, with D perhaps assigned TRBD1 or TRBD2 (5 bases each). Trimming cost V 5 bases and J 3 bases, with 17 bases left between them. The V gene's germline CDR1 is SGHVS and CDR2 FQNEAQ. This CDR3 contains 15 residues. DNA for the CDR3: TGTGCCAGCAGCGAAGGGATGGGGGTCCACTACGAGCAGTACTTC. This sequence encodes CASSEGMGVHYEQYF.

The V call is TRBV28, the J call TRBJ1-4; 10 nucleotides match TRBD1. Germline V gene lookup returns CDR1 MDHEN and CDR2 SYDVKM. The CDR3 runs 17 residues. J gave up 8 bases and V 5 bases, and 14 bases lay outside the gene matches. CDR3 bases: TGTGCCAGCAGTCCCACGGTTTTGGGACAGGGGATGGAAAAACTGTTTTTT. Its translation is CASSPTVLGQGMEKLFF.

This clone was picked up one time. The rearrangement uses TRBV5-1 and TRBJ1-3; D remains ambiguous. From germline, CDR1 is SGHRS and CDR2 YFSETQ. This CDR3 is 15 amino acids long. The V end was cut by 0 bases, the J end by 6 bases, with 13 bases between. The CDR3 DNA reads as TGCGCCAGCAGCTTGGGTATTACAAGGGAAAACACCATATATTTT. This sequence encodes CASSLGITRENTIYF.

Only a few counts were recorded for this clone. The CDR3 loop reads CASSIPGEQYF. For the CDR3, the DNA is TGTGCCAGTAGTATACCGGGAGAGCAGTACTTC. The J gene is TRBJ2-7, the V gene TRBV19, with D perhaps matching TRBD2 (5 bases). CDR3 size: 11 residues. Deletions cut 2 bases from V and 7 bases from J, with 6 bases between. Germline-derived CDR1 and CDR2 are LNHDA and SQIVND (reference sequence).

The CDR3 DNA reads as TGTGCCAGCAGCCAAGATTCAACGTTAGGGGACAGGGTAAACTATGGCTACACCTTC. Residues: CASSQDSTLGDRVNYGYTF. This chain uses TRBV4-2 with TRBJ1-2; 9 bases align to TRBD1. Germline CDR1 and CDR2: LGHNA and YNFKEQ. The junction had 13 bases not matched to a gene; V was cut back by 0 bases and J by 2 bases. There are 19 residues in the CDR3.

V is TRBV19 and J is TRBJ2-2; no clear D. V was pared by 6 bases and J by 1 base, with 12 bases between. CDR1 is LNHDA and CDR2 is SQIVND in the germline V gene (reference sequence). This CDR3 has 15 residues. Written as DNA, the CDR3 is TGTGCCAGTAGCTTTGGGCAGAGGAACACCGGGGAGCTGTTTTTT. Protein product: CASSFGQRNTGELFF.

This clone showed up just once. The V gene is TRBV18, the J gene TRBJ2-3; TRBD2 matches 8 bases. Germline V gene data show CDR1 as KGHSH and CDR2 as LQKENI. There are 15 residues in the CDR3. The trim removed 2 bases at V and 5 bases at J, leaving 6 bases unmatched. CDR3 sequence: CASSPGRGARDTQYF. DNA for the CDR3: TGTGCCAGCTCACCAGGGCGGGGGGCCCGAGATACGCAGTATTTT.

In DNA form, the CDR3 reads TGTGCCAGCAGCTTGGATCCCGAAACGGGAGATACGCAGTATTTT. Protein sequence: CASSLDPETGDTQYF. The gene calls are TRBV5-8 and TRBJ2-3, with D hard to call. The CDR3 has 15 residues. CDR1 and CDR2 from the germline V gene are SGHTS and YDEGEE. V lost 0 bases to trimming and J lost 5 bases, with 13 bases between them.

V and J are TRBV21-1 and TRBJ2-4; TRBD1 was called by the table and not checked on the DNA. TRBV21-1 is marked as a pseudogene. The CDR3 is 13 residues long. CDR3 DNA: TGTGCCAGCAGCAGTACAGGGTGGAACATTCAGTACTTC. Encoded protein: CASSSTGWNIQYF.

The rearrangement uses TRBV7-8 and TRBJ2-1; 11 positions match TRBD2. CDR3 length: 15 residues. J was trimmed by 6 bases and V by 5 bases; bases with no gene match: 6. Germline V gene data show CDR1 as SGHVS and CDR2 as FQNEAQ. This chain's CDR3 is CASSHLAGGPNEQFF. The CDR3 coding sequence is TGTGCCAGCAGCCACCTAGCGGGGGGACCCAATGAGCAGTTCTTC. Together with reference TRBV7-8 and TRBJ2-1, the CDR3 gives the full variable domain: GAGVSQSPRYKVAKRGQDVALRCDPISGHVSLFWYQQALGQGPEFLTYFQNEAQLDKSGLPSDRFFAERPEGSVSTLKIQRTQQEDSAVYLCASSHLAGGPNEQFFGPGTRLTVL.

The chain combines TRBV7-8 with TRBJ2-7; D is perhaps TRBD2 (5 bases). V shed 1 base and J shed 4 bases, with 11 bases lying between them. Germline assignment: CDR1 SGHVS and CDR2 FQNEAQ. The CDR3 spans 14 residues. In DNA, the CDR3 is TGTGCCAGCAGCTTAGTTAGTGAGGGTTACGAGCAGTACTTC. This gives the protein CASSLVSEGYEQYF.

This clone is a singleton in its sample. The rearrangement links TRBV18 to TRBJ2-1, with a weak D call TRBD2 (5 bases). The CDR3 spans 13 residues. Deletions cut 3 bases from V and 12 bases from J, with 15 bases between. Germline V gene lookup returns CDR1 KGHSH and CDR2 LQKENI. CDR3 DNA: TGTGCCAGCTCACCCTCAAACGGGGATTCGCAGTTCTTC. Translating it yields CASSPSNGDSQFF.

This clone was counted only a few times. This chain uses TRBV29-1 with TRBJ2-7, with TRBD1 matching 12 bases. The CDR3 contains 16 residues. The germline CDR1 and CDR2 sequences are SQVTM and ANQGSEA. After removal of 0 bases from V and 6 bases from J, the junction contained 9 bases not matched to a gene. The CDR3, as DNA: TGCAGCGTTGAAGATCCCGGGACAGGGGGCCTCGGCGAGCAGTACTTC. Translated: CSVEDPGTGGLGEQYF.